Shown below are 24 T cell receptor beta chains from a single sample sequenced in a study of cytomegalovirus exposure and HLA in healthy donors. 13 Jbeta primers and 60 Vbeta primers were used for the PCR. Profiling relied on immunoSEQ multiplex PCR, and the TCRdb table lists in-frame clones only, not all of them. The table records over 200,000 clones, nearly 80% of them present only once. Sequences were obtained from PBMCs. The source of these receptors is a male donor in good health and CMV-seronegative.

The rearrangement joins TRBV6-6 to TRBJ2-7; TRBD1 aligns across 7 bases. Germline assignment: CDR1 MNHNY and CDR2 SVGAGI (reference sequence). The CDR3 sequence is 15 residues long. V lost 4 bases and J lost 6; bases outside the gene matches: 12. This CDR3 is CASSFGTVSKREQYF. As DNA, the CDR3 is TGTGCCAGCAGTTTTGGGACAGTTTCTAAACGCGAGCAGTACTTC.

About this clone itself: The junction does not match germline at one end; this may be a read error. The chain couples TRBV2 to TRBJ2-1; 9 nucleotides align to TRBD1. Per germline, CDR1 SNHLY and CDR2 FYNNEI. The CDR3 has 13 residues. CDR3 in DNA: TGCACGACAGGGGGGGACTACGACAATGAGCAGTTCTTC. Residues: CTTGGDYDNEQFF.

This clone was observed a handful of times. In nucleotides, the CDR3 is TGTGCCAGCAGCTCCTCCGGGACAGGTTCCCGGACCCAGTACTTC. This codes for CASSSSGTGSRTQYF. V usage is TRBV11-3 and J usage is TRBJ2-5; TRBD1 aligns across 8 bases. V lost 4 bases to trimming and J lost 7 bases; unmatched junction nucleotides: 11. The CDR3 consists of 15 residues. Per germline, CDR1 SGHNT and CDR2 YENEEA.

This clone was observed a handful of times. The chain carries TRBV6-1 and TRBJ2-5, with no clear D. CDR1 and CDR2 from the germline V gene are MNHNS and SASEGT. The CDR3 extends over 14 amino acids. V gave up 8 bases and J gave up 1 base, with 14 bases separating them. The CDR3 coding sequence is TGTGCCAGCGTCCACCTAGGCCCCCAAGAGACCCAGTACTTC. Its translation: CASVHLGPQETQYF.

This sequence joins TRBV28 and TRBJ1-5; 8 bases match TRBD1. V lost 5 bases, J lost 2 bases, and 2 bases stayed unmatched. Germline assignment: CDR1 MDHEN and CDR2 SYDVKM. This CDR3 has 14 amino acids. This CDR3 reads CASSVGQGNQPQHF. The DNA for the CDR3 is TGTGCCAGCAGTGTGGGACAGGGCAATCAGCCCCAGCATTTT.

The chain joins TRBV6-5 to TRBJ1-1; 8 nucleotides agree with TRBD1. This CDR3 is 15 amino acids long. V trimming: 7 bases; J trimming: 0 bases; junction bases outside the gene matches: 7. The germline V gene encodes CDR1 MNHEY and CDR2 SVGAGI. CDR3 DNA sequence: TGTGCCAGCACCCGAACAGGGGGAATGAACACTGAAGCTTTCTTT. Translating gives CASTRTGGMNTEAFF.

This chain links TRBV9 with TRBJ1-5; D gene ambiguous. Germline V CDR1 and CDR2: SGDLS, YYNGEE. CDR3 length equals 15 residues. V lost 0 bases and J 3 bases, leaving 10 bases between the germline ends. Here the CDR3 DNA reads TGTGCCAGCAGCGTAGGGCCGCAGGACAATCAGCCCCAGCATTTT. This codes for CASSVGPQDNQPQHF.

The V gene is TRBV25-1, the J gene TRBJ1-2; D gene unclear. The V and J ends lost 0 bases and 0 bases respectively, with 5 bases between them. Per germline, CDR1 MGHDK and CDR2 SYGVNS. The CDR3 spans 14 residues. The CDR3 sequence is CASSEYRANYGYTF. CDR3 nucleotide sequence: TGTGCCAGCAGTGAATATCGAGCTAACTATGGCTACACCTTC.

This chain uses TRBV5-1 with TRBJ1-2; 9 bases map to TRBD1. The junction had 4 bases not matched to a gene; V was cut back by 2 bases and J by 5 bases. Germline lookup yields CDR1 SGHRS and CDR2 YFSETQ. The CDR3 contains 14 residues. The CDR3: CASSFLTGGYGYTF. The CDR3 nucleotides read TGCGCCAGCAGCTTTCTGACAGGGGGGTATGGCTACACCTTC.

This clone is a singleton in its sample. This chain links TRBV5-6 with TRBJ1-2; unclear D gene. The CDR3 is 16 amino acids. CDR1 SGHDT and CDR2 YYEEEE come from the germline V gene. V was pared by 4 bases and J by 5 bases, with 21 bases between. CDR3 sequence: CASSVGGFERAYGYTF. In DNA form, the CDR3 reads TGTGCCAGCAGCGTTGGAGGGTTTGAACGGGCGTATGGCTACACCTTC.

The CDR3 DNA reads as TGCGCCAGCAGCCTGGGAGCGGGAGGTTTAGACGAGCAGTACTTC. As protein: CASSLGAGGLDEQYF. The V gene is TRBV4-3, the J gene TRBJ2-7; 9 bases map to TRBD2. The CDR3 sequence is 15 residues long. The junction had 9 bases not matched to a gene; V was cut back by 4 bases and J by 5 bases. The germline CDR1 and CDR2 sequences are LGHNA and YSLEER.

The genes are TRBV18 and TRBJ1-4; no firm D call. The germline V and J ends were trimmed by 3 bases and 4 bases, with 12 bases remaining between them. The length of the CDR3 is 15 residues. The germline V gene encodes CDR1 KGHSH and CDR2 LQKENI. Written as DNA, the CDR3 is TGTGCCAGCTCACCGGCGGAGCAGTTTAATGAAAAACTGTTTTTT. Protein sequence: CASSPAEQFNEKLFF.

The J gene is TRBJ2-1, the V gene TRBV10-3, with D hard to call. The CDR3 contains 14 residues. V lost 10 bases, J lost 0 bases, and 13 bases lay in between. CDR1 ENHRY and CDR2 SYGVKD come from the germline V gene. As DNA, the CDR3 is TGTGCCACCCAGAGTGGAGACTCCTACAATGAGCAGTTCTTC. Translated, it gives CATQSGDSYNEQFF.

V usage is TRBV6-5 and J usage is TRBJ2-7; 7 nucleotides agree with TRBD1. The junction had 8 bases not matched to a gene; V was cut back by 10 bases and J by 2 bases. Germline CDR1 is MNHEY and CDR2 is SVGAGI. CDR3 length: 13 amino acids. CDR3 region: CATSPRGPYEQYF. CDR3 in DNA: TGTGCCACATCGCCAAGGGGGCCCTACGAGCAGTACTTC.

This clone was counted only a few times. The chain uses TRBV7-9 and TRBJ2-5, with 7 nucleotides matching TRBD1. The V gene's germline CDR1 is SEHNR and CDR2 FQNEAQ (reference sequence). With 2 bases clipped from V and 2 bases from J, the junction kept 8 bases outside the gene matches. This CDR3 contains 16 residues. The CDR3 DNA sequence: TGTGCCAGCAGCTTAAGACAGGGCCGCTATCAAGAGACCCAGTACTTC. This encodes CASSLRQGRYQETQYF.

The rearrangement links TRBV7-9 to TRBJ2-3; 9 bases are shared with TRBD2. Trimming took 6 bases from V and 5 from J; bases not matched to a gene: 15. The CDR3 totals 17 residues. Per the germline V gene, CDR1 is SEHNR and CDR2 is FQNEAQ (reference sequence). CDR3 protein: CASSSNPPSGIGDTQYF. The CDR3 coding sequence is TGTGCCAGCAGTTCAAATCCTCCTAGCGGGATTGGAGATACGCAGTATTTT.

The rearrangement links TRBV7-2 to TRBJ2-2; 10 nucleotides agree with TRBD2. V was pared by 3 bases and J by 5 bases, with 6 bases of the junction left unmatched. The CDR3 covers 16 residues. In germline, CDR1 is SGHTA, CDR2 FQGNSA. The DNA of the CDR3 is TGTGCCAGCAGCTTTGCCGGGACTAGCGAGACCGGGGAGCTGTTTTTT. Its translation: CASSFAGTSETGELFF.

The rearrangement uses TRBV5-1 and TRBJ2-3, with TRBD2 matching 7 bases. This CDR3 comprises 14 residues. Germline V CDR1 and CDR2: SGHRS, YFSETQ. The trim removed 4 bases at V and 4 bases at J, leaving 6 bases unmatched. The CDR3 nucleotides are TGCGCCAGCAGCGGGCGGGAGATCCCAGATACGCAGTATTTT. Protein: CASSGREIPDTQYF.

CDR3 DNA sequence: TGTGCCAGCTCCTCGTTGGACAGTTTCTACAATGAGCAGTTCTTC. It is translated as CASSSLDSFYNEQFF. V is TRBV6-6 and J is TRBJ2-1, with a tentative D call TRBD1 (6 bases). This CDR3 region has 15 residues. Germline-derived CDR1 and CDR2 are MNHNY and SVGAGI (reference sequence). The ends were cut back, 8 bases at V and 3 bases at J, with 17 bases in the middle.

The chain couples TRBV11-2 to TRBJ2-7; 7 bases align to TRBD1. CDR1 and CDR2 from the germline V gene are SGHAT and FQNNGV. V gave up 1 base and J gave up 7 bases; unmatched junction bases: 13. This CDR3 has 16 amino acids. The CDR3 is CASSLARDSFLREQYF. CDR3 nucleotide sequence: TGTGCCAGCAGCTTAGCCAGGGACAGTTTCCTTAGAGAGCAGTACTTC. The whole variable domain, filled in from reference TRBV11-2 and TRBJ2-7, reads EAGVAQSPRYKIIEKRQSVAFWCNPISGHATLYWYQQILGQGPKLLIQFQNNGVVDDSQLPKDRFSAERLKGVDSTLKIQPAKLEDSAVYLCASSLARDSFLREQYFGPGTRLTVT.

The sample holds one count of this clone. The V call is TRBV27, the J call TRBJ1-5; D is perhaps TRBD1 (6 bases). Trimming removed 1 base at V and 2 bases at J, with 12 bases between. Per the germline V gene, CDR1 is MNHEY and CDR2 is SMNVEV (reference sequence). The CDR3 runs 16 residues. This CDR3 reads CASSLYGGMGNQPQHF. For the CDR3, the DNA is TGTGCCAGCAGTTTATATGGGGGCATGGGCAATCAGCCCCAGCATTTT.

This clone was detected many times. The genes are TRBV7-9 and TRBJ1-1; a weak D match, TRBD1 (6 bases). Germline loops: CDR1 SEHNR, CDR2 FQNEAQ (reference sequence). The CDR3 loop spans 15 amino acids. V gave up 4 bases and J gave up 6 bases, with 18 bases separating them. This CDR3 is CASSSLGGVIAEAFF. In DNA, the CDR3 is TGTGCCAGCAGCTCCCTAGGGGGGGTAATCGCTGAAGCTTTCTTT.

The V and J genes are TRBV7-6 and TRBJ1-2; 11 nucleotides match TRBD1. CDR1 SGHVS and CDR2 FNYEAQ come from the germline V gene. CDR3 length equals 14 residues. With V trimmed by 5 bases and J by 6 bases, 5 bases remained unmatched. CDR3: CASSQGQGADGYTF. The CDR3 DNA reads TGTGCCAGCAGCCAAGGACAGGGGGCTGATGGCTACACCTTC.

V is TRBV11-1 and J is TRBJ2-2, with a tentative D call TRBD2 (6 bases). Trimming left V 3 bases short and J 1 base short, with 9 bases between. CDR3 length: 15 residues. Looked up from germline, CDR1 is SGHAT and CDR2 is FQDESV (reference sequence). The CDR3 here is CASSFSGQNTGELFF. CDR3 sequence (DNA): TGTGCCAGCAGCTTCAGCGGGCAGAACACCGGGGAGCTGTTTTTT.